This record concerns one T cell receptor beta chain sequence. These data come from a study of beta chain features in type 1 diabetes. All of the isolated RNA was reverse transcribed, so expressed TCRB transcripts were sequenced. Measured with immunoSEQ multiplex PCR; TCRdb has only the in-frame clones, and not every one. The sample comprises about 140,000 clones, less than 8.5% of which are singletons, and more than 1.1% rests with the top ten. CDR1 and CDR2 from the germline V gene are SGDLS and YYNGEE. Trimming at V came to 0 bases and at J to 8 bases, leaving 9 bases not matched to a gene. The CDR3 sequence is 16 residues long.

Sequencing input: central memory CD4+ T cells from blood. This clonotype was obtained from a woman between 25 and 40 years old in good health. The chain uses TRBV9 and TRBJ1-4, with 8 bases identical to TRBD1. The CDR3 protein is CASSVESDRVGEKLFF. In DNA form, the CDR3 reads TGTGCCAGCAGCGTAGAGTCGGACAGGGTTGGCGAAAAACTGTTTTTT.